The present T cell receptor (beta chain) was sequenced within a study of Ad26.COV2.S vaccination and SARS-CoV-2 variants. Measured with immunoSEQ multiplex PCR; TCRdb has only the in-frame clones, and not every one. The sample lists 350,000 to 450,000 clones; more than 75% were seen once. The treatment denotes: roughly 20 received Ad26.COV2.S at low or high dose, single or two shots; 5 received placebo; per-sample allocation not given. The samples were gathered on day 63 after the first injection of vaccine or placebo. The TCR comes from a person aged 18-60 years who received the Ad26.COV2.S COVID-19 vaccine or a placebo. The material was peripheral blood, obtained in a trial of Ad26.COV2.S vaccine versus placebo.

As DNA, the CDR3 is TGTGCCAGCAGTTCCTTAGGAGGGCGGGGGAGCGAAGCTTTCTTT. This gives the protein CASSSLGGRGSEAFF. This chain joins TRBV6-2 or TRBV6-3 and TRBJ1-1, with D perhaps TRBD1 (5 bases). Germline CDR1 is MNHEY and CDR2 is SVGEGT. Trimming stripped 4 bases from V and 8 bases from J, with 20 bases between. This CDR3 is 15 amino acids long.